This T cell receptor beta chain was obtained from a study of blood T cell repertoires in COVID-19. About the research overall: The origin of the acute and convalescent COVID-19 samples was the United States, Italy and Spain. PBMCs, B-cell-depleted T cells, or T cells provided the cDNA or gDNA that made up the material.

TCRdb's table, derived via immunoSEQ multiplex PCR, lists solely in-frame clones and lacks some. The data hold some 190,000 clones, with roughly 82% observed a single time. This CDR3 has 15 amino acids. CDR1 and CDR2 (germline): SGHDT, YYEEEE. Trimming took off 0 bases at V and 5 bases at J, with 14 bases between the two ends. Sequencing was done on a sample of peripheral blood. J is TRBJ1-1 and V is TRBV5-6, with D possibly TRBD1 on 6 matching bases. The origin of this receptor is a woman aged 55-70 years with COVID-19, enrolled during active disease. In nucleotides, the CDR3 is TGTGCCAGCAGCTTGGATGGGGGCAGGAGAACTGAAGCTTTCTTT. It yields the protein CASSLDGGRRTEAFF.